The present T cell receptor (beta chain) was sequenced within a study of shared clonotypes between healthy human individuals. The overall study: Participating donors consisted of two women and a few men aged 18 to 49. For every donor, three CD4 naive, three CD4 memory, two CD8 naive and one CD8 memory plates were used. Notes on the study in general: Inspection by rarefaction showed sorted-subset sequencing to be incomplete despite large depth. Since donors were few, the genetic and exposure-history diversity represented was limited.

Details on this clone: What it recognizes is unknown.

The method was immunoSEQ multiplex PCR; TCRdb's version includes in-frame clones alone and lacks a portion of them. Of 330,000 or so clones in the sample, around 70% are singletons; the top ten hold less than 11%. V was clipped by 2 bases and J by 3 bases; unmatched bases: 7. The CDR3 spans 16 residues. Germline lookup yields CDR1 KGHSH and CDR2 LQKENI. The chain joins TRBV18 to TRBJ2-7; the match to TRBD2 covers 10 bases. Sequenced: memory CD4+ T cells sorted from blood. Noted subset: CD45RA-negative fraction. The sequence was obtained from a man aged 25-40 years in good health. The CDR3 protein is CASSPLLAGRIYEQYF. The CDR3 bases are TGTGCCAGCTCACCATTACTAGCGGGAAGAATCTACGAGCAGTACTTC.